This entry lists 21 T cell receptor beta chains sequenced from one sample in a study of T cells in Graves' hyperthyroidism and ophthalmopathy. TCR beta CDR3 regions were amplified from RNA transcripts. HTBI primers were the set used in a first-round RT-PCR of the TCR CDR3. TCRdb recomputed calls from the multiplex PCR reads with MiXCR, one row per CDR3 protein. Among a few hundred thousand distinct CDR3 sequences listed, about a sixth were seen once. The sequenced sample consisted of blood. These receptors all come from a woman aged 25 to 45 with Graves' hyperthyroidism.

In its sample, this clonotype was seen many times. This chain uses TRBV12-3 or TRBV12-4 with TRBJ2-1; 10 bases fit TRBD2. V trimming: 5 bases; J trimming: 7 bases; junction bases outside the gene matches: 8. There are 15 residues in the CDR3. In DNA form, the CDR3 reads TGTGCCAGCAGTCATCTAGCGGGAGAAATGAATGAGCAGTTCTTC. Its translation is CASSHLAGEMNEQFF.

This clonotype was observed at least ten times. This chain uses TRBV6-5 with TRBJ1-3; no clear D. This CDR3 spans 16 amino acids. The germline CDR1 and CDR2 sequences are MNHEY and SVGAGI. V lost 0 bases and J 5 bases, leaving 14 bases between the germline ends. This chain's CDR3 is CASSYSKSAGRNTIYF. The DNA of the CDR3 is TGTGCCAGCAGTTACTCGAAATCTGCAGGAAGAAACACCATATATTTT.

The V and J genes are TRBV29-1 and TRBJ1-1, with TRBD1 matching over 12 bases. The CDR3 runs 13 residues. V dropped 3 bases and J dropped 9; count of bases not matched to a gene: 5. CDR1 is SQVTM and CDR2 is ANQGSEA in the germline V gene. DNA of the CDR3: TGCAGCGTTGAGACGGGACAGGGGGCTCAAGCTTTCTTT. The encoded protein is CSVETGQGAQAFF.

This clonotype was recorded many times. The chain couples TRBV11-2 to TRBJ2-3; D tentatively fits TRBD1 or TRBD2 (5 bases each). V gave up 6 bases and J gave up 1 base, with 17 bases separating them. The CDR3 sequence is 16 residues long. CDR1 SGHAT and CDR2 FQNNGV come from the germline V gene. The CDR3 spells CASSNTGTQGTDTQYF. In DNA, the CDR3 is TGTGCCAGCAGTAACACCGGGACCCAAGGCACAGATACGCAGTATTTT.

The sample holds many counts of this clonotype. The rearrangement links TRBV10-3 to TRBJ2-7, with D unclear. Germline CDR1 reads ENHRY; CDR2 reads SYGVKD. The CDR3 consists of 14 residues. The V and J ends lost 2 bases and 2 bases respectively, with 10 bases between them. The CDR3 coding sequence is TGTGCCATCAGTGAGCGCAGCGAGACCTACGAGCAGTACTTC. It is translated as CAISERSETYEQYF.

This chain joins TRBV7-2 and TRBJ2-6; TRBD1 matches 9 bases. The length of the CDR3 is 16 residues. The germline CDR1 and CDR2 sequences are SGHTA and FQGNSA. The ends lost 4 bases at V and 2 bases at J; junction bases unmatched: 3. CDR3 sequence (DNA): TGTGCCAGCAGCTCATACAGGGGGCCTGGGGCCAACGTCCTGACTTTC. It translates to CASSSYRGPGANVLTF.

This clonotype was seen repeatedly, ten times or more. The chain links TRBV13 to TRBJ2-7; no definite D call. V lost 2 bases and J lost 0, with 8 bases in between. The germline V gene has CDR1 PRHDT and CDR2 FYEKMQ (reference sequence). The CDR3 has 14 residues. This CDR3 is CASSLKWSSYEQYF. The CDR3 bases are TGTGCCAGCAGCTTAAAGTGGAGCTCCTACGAGCAGTACTTC.

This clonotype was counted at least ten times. The DNA for the CDR3 is TGTGCCAGCAGCCATGGGGACCTCAATTCACCCCTCCACTTT. This gives the protein CASSHGDLNSPLHF. The V call is TRBV3-1, the J call TRBJ1-6, with TRBD1 as a possible D gene (5 bases). This CDR3 has 14 amino acids. V was pared by 3 bases and J by 7 bases, with 10 bases between. Germline CDR1 reads LGHDT; CDR2 reads YNNKEL (reference sequence).

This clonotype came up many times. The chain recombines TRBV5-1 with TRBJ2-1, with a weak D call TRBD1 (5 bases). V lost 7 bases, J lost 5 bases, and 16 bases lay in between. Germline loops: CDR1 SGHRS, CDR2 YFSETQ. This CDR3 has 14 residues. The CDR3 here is CASGQGPQNNEQFF. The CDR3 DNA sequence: TGCGCCAGCGGCCAGGGCCCGCAGAACAATGAGCAGTTCTTC.

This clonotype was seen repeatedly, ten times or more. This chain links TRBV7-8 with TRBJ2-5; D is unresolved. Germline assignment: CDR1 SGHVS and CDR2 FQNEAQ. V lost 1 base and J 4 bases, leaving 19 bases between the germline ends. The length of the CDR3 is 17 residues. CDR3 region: CASSLGLEFLVRETQYF. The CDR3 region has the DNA TGTGCCAGCAGCTTAGGTTTAGAGTTTCTAGTGAGAGAGACCCAGTACTTC.

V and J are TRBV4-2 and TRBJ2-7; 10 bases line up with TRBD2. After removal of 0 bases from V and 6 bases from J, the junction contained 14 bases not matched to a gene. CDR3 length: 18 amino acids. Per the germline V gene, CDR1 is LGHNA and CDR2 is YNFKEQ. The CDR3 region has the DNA TGTGCCAGCAGCCAAGAAGTCCCTAGCGGGAGTAATCCAGGCGAGCAGTACTTC. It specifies CASSQEVPSGSNPGEQYF.

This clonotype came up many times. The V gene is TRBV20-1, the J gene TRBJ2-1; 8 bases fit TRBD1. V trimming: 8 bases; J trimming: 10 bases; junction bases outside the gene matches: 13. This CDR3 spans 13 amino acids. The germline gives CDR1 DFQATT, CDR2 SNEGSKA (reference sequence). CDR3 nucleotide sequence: TGCAGTTCAATAGCCCCGACAGGGGCCGAGCAGTTCTTC. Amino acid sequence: CSSIAPTGAEQFF.

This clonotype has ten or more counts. CDR3 loop: CASSLDLISGNTIYF. CDR3 nucleotide sequence: TGTGCCAGCAGCTTAGACCTCATCTCTGGAAACACCATATATTTT. The rearrangement links TRBV11-2 to TRBJ1-3; D is undetermined. Between the trimmed V and J ends, which lost 0 bases and 0 bases, there was a span of 6 bases. CDR3 size: 15 residues. The germline V gene encodes CDR1 SGHAT and CDR2 FQNNGV.

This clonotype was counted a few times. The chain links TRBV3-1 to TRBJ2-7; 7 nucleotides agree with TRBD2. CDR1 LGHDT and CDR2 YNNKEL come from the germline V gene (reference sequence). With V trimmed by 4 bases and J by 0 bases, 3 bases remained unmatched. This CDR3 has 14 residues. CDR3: CASSRGRASYEQYF. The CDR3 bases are TGTGCCAGCAGCCGGGGGAGGGCCTCCTACGAGCAGTACTTC.

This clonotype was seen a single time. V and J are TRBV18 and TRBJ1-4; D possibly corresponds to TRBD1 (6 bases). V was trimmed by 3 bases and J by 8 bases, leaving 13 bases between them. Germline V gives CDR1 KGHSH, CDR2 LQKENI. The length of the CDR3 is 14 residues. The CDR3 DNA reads TGTGCCAGCTCACCCCAACAGGGAGGGGAAAAACTGTTTTTT. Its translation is CASSPQQGGEKLFF.

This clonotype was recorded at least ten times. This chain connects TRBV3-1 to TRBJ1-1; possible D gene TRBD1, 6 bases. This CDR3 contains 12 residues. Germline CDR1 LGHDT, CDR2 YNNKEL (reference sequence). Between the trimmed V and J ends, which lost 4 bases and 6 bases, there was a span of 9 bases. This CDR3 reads CASSLSGAEAFF. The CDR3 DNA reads TGTGCCAGCAGCCTGTCAGGGGCTGAAGCTTTCTTT.

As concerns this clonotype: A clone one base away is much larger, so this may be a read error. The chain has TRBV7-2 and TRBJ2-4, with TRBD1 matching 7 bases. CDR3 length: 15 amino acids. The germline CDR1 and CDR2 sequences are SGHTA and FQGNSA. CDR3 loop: CACSLALLGGNIQYF. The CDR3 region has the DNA TGTGCCTGCAGCTTAGCGCTTCTAGGGGGCAACATTCAGTACTTC.

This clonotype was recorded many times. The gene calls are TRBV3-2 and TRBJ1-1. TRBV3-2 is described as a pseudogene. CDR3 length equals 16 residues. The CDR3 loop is CASSRIPSSVCTEAFF. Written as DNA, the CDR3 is TGTGCCAGCAGCCGCATCCCATCCAGTGTCTGCACTGAAGCTTTCTTT.

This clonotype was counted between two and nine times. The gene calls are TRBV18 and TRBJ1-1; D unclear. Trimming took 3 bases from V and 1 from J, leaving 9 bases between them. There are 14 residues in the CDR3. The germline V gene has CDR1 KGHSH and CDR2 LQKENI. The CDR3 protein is CASSPTTQNTEAFF. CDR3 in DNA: TGTGCCAGCTCACCTACCACACAGAACACTGAAGCTTTCTTT.

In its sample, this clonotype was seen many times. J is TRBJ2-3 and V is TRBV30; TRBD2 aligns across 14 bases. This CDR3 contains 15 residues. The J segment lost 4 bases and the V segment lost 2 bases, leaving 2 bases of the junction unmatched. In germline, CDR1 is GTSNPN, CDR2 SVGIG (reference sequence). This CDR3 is CAWSRGLAGADTQYF. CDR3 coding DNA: TGTGCCTGGAGTAGGGGACTAGCGGGAGCAGATACGCAGTATTTT. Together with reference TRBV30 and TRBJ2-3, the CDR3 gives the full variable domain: SQTIHQWPATLVQPVGSPLSLECTVEGTSNPNLYWYRQAAGRGLQLLFYSVGIGQISSEVPQNLSASRPQDRQFILSSKKLLLSDSGFYLCAWSRGLAGADTQYFGPGTRLTVL.

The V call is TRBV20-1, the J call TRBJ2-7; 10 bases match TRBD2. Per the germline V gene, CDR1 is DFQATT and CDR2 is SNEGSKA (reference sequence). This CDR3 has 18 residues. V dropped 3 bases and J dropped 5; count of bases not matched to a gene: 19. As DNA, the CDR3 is TGCAGTGCTAGCCACAATCCTAGCGGGAGTCTTCTTGTGAACGAGCAGTACTTC. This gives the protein CSASHNPSGSLLVNEQYF.